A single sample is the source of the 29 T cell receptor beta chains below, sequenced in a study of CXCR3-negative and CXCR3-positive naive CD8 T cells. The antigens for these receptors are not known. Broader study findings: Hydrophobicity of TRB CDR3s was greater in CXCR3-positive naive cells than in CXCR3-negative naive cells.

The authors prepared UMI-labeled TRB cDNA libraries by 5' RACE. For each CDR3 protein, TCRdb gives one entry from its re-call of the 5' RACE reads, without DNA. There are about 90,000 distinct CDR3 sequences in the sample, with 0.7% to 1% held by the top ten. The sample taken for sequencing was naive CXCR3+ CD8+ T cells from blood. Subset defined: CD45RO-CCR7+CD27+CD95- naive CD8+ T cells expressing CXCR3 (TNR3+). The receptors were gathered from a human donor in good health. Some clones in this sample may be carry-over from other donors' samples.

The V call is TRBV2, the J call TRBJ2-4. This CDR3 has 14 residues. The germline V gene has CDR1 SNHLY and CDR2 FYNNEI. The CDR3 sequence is CAGSETLAKNIQYF.

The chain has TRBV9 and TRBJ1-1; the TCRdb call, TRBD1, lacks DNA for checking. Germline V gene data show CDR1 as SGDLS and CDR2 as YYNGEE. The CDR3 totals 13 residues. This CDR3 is CASSPCTNTEAFF.

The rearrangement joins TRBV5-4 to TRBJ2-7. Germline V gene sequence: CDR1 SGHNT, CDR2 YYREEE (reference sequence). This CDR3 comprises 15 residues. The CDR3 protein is CASSSPDKSLHEQYF.

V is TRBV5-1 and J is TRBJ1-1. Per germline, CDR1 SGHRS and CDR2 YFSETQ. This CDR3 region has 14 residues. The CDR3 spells CASSVGGGGTEAFF.

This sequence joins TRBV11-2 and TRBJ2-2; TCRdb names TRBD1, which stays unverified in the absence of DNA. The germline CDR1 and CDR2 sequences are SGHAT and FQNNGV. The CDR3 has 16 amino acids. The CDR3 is CASSLYFPGNTGELFF.

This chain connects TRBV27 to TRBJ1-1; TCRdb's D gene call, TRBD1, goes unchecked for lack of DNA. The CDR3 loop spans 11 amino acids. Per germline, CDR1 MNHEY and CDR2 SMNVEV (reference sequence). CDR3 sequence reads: CACTWGTEAFF.

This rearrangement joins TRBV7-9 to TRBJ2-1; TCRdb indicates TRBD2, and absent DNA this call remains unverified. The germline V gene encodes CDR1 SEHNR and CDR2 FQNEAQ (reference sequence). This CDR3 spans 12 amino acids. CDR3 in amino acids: CASSPGGPEQFF. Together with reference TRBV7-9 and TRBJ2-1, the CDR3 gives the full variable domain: DTGVSQNPRHKITKRGQNVTFRCDPISEHNRLYWYRQTLGQGPEFLTYFQNEAQLEKSRLLSDRFSAERPKGSFSTLEIQRTEQGDSAMYLCASSPGGPEQFFGPGTRLTVL.

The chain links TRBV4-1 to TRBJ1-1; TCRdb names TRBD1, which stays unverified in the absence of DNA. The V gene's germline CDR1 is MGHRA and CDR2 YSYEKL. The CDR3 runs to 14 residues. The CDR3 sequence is CASSQTGLGTEAFF.

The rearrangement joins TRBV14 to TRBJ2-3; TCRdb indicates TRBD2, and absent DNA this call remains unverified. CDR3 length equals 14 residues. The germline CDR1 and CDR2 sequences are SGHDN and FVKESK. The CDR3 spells CARILAGFLDTQYF.

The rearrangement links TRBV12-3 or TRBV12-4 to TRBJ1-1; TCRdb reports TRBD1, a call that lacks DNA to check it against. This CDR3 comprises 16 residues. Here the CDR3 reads CASSFGRGSMNTEAFF.

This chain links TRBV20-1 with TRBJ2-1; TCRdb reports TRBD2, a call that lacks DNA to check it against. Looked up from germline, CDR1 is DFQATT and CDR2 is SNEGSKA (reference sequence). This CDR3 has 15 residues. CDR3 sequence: CSAFLIALGGNEQFF.

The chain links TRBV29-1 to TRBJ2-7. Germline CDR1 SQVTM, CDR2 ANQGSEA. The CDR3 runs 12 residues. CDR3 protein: CSATDRAYERYF.

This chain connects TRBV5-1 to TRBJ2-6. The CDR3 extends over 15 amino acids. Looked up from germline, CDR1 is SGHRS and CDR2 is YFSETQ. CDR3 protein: CASSLLGYGANVLTF.

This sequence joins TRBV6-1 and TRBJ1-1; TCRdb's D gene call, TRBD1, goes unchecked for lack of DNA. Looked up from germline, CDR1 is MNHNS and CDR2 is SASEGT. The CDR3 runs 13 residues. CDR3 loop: CASSRQDNTEAFF.

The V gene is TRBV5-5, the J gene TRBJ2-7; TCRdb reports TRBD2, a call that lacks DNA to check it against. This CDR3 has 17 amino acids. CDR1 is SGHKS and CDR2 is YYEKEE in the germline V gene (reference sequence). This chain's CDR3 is CASSFLAVEGKENEQYF.

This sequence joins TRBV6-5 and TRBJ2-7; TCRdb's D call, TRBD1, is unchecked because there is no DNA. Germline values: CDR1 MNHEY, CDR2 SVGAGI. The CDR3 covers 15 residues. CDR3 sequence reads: CASSWGQLDCYEQYF.

This CDR3 is CASGWGLDEQYF. The chain uses TRBV12-3 or TRBV12-4 and TRBJ2-7; TCRdb's D call of TRBD1 is untestable without DNA. CDR3 length: 12 residues.

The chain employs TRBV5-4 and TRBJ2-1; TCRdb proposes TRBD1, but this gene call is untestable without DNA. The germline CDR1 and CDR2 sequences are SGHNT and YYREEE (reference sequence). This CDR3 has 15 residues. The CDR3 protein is CASSLLPDSYNEQFF.

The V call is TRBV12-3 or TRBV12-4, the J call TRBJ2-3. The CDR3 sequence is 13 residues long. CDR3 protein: CASSFTGTDTQYF.

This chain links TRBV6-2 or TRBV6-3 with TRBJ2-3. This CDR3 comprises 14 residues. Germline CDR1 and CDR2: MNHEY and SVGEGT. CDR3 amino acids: CASSYYRSTDTQYF.

The CDR3 loop is CASSLVSRDSGGDASTDTQYF. The V gene is TRBV7-2, the J gene TRBJ2-3; TCRdb gives TRBD2 as the D gene, but with no DNA this cannot be confirmed. Germline V lookup: CDR1 SGHTA, CDR2 FQGNSA. CDR3 length equals 21 residues.

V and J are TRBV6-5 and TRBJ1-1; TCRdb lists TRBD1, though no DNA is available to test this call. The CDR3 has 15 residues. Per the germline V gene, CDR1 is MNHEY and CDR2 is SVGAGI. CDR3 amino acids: CASSSLGTGRSEAFF.

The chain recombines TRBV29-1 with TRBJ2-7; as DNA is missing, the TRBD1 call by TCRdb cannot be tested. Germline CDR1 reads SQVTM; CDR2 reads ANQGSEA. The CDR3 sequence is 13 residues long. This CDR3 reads CSVVQGPAYEQYF.

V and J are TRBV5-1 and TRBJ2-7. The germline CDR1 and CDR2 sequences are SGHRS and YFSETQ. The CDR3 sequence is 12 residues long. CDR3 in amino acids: CASSSEAYEQYF.

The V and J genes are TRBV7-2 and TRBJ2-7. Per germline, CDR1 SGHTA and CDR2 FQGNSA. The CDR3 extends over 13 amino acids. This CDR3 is CASSSRSSYEQYF. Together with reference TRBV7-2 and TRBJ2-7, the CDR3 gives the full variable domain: GAGVSQSPSNKVTEKGKDVELRCDPISGHTALYWYRQSLGQGLEFLIYFQGNSAPDKSGLPSDRFSAERTGGSVSTLTIQRTQQEDSAVYLCASSSRSSYEQYFGPGTRLTVT.

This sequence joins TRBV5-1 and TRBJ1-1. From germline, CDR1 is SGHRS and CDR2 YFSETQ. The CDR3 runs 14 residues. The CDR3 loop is CARKETLMNTEAFF.

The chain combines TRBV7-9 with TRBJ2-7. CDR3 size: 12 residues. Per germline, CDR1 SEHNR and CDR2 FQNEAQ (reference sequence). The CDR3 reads CASSLGLVEQYF.

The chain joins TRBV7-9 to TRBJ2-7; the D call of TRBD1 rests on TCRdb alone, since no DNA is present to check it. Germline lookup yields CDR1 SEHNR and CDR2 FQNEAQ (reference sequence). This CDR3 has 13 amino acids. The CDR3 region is CASSPPIAVEQYF.

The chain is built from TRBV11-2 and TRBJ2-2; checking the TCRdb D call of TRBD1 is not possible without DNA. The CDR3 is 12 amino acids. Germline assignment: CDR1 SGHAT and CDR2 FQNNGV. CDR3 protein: CASITGPGELFF. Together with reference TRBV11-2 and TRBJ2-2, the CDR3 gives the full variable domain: EAGVAQSPRYKIIEKRQSVAFWCNPISGHATLYWYQQILGQGPKLLIQFQNNGVVDDSQLPKDRFSAERLKGVDSTLKIQPAKLEDSAVYLCASITGPGELFFGEGSRLTVL.